The clone carrying this T cell receptor (beta chain) counts as medium-sized. Trimming at V came to 6 bases and at J to 0 bases, leaving 5 bases not matched to a gene. This CDR3 spans 15 amino acids. CDR1 SNHLY and CDR2 FYNNEI come from the germline V gene. The method was immunoSEQ multiplex PCR; TCRdb's version includes in-frame clones alone and lacks a portion of them. Of around 200,000 clones detected, 65% to 80% appear once; the ten largest clones hold around 11%. The source of the sample is a study of blood T cell repertoires in COVID-19. Sequencing was done on a sample of peripheral blood. This sequence joins TRBV2 and TRBJ1-5, with TRBD1 identical over 7 bases. The TCR was taken from a woman aged 45-65 years with acute or convalescent COVID-19. The CDR3 bases are TGTGCCAGCAGCCGAGGGGGCAATAGCAATCAGCCCCAGCATTTT. It translates to CASSRGGNSNQPQHF.